This is a list of T cell receptor beta chains from one sample in a study of T cell repertoires in cytomegalovirus infection. These receptors have no identified antigens. TCRdb reanalysed the reads using MiXCR and keeps one entry per CDR3 protein. The table lists some 500,000 distinct CDR3 sequences, roughly 43% of them singletons. Material: cultured PBMCs, obtained from culture after CMV antigen stimulation. The receptors stem from a human donor in good health (CMV status not recorded). Some clones in this sample may be carry-over from other donors' samples. The CDR3 runs from the conserved cysteine through the conserved F or W. D genes are given only for firm matches. A clone size is listed for some rows: how often the clone was seen (once, few, many), or a class if it is expanded.

clone_size	v_call	d_call	j_call	cdr3_aa	cdr3_nt
few	TRBV7-2	TRBD2	TRBJ2-3	CASSFGTSMDTQYF	TGTGCCAGCAGCTTTGGGACTAGCATGGATACGCAGTATTTT
many	TRBV7-2	TRBD2	TRBJ2-3	CASSPGLAGGYTQYF	TGTGCCAGCAGTCCCGGACTAGCGGGAGGGTATACGCAGTATTTT
-	TRBV7-2	TRBD2	TRBJ2-1	CASSSGLDNEQFF	TGTGCCAGCAGCTCGGGACTAGACAATGAGCAGTTCTTC
-	TRBV7-8	TRBD2	TRBJ2-1	CASSLVGSGRYNEQFF	TGTGCCAGCAGCTTAGTGGGCAGCGGGAGATACAATGAGCAGTTCTTC
few	TRBV20-1	-	TRBJ2-1	CSARWAGSSYNEQFF	TGCAGTGCTAGATGGGCCGGGAGCTCCTACAATGAGCAGTTCTTC
-	TRBV19	-	TRBJ1-5	CASSIDRGNQHF	TGTGCCAGTAGTATAGATAGAGGGAACCAGCATTTT
-	TRBV18	TRBD1	TRBJ1-2	CASSPPGQGDYTF	TGTGCCAGCTCACCTCCGGGACAGGGAGACTACACCTTC
-	TRBV7-2	-	TRBJ2-7	CASSSGSWEQYF	TGTGCCAGCAGCTCCGGGTCTTGGGAGCAGTACTTC
-	TRBV5-1	-	TRBJ2-7	CASSSGSAAGEQYF	TGCGCCAGCAGCTCGGGATCGGCCGCGGGGGAGCAGTACTTC
-	TRBV6-1	-	TRBJ2-3	CASSEVWADTQYF	TGTGCCAGCAGTGAAGTGTGGGCAGATACGCAGTATTTT
-	TRBV5-5	-	TRBJ1-2	CASSVGLYGYTF	TGTGCCAGCAGCGTGGGACTATATGGCTACACCTTC
few	TRBV7-9	-	TRBJ1-1	CASSLGAVFNTEAFF	TGTGCCAGCAGCTTAGGGGCAGTTTTTAACACTGAAGCTTTCTTT
-	TRBV15	-	TRBJ2-1	CATRSSGLDGNEQFF	TGTGCCACCCGGAGCTCCGGTCTTGACGGGAATGAGCAGTTCTTC
-	TRBV7-8	TRBD1	TRBJ1-2	CASSVDRGPLTNYGYTF	TGTGCCAGCAGCGTTGACAGGGGGCCTCTCACTAACTATGGCTACACCTTC
once	TRBV18	TRBD1	TRBJ1-4	CASSPPYQGQTNEKLFF	TGTGCCAGCTCACCACCGTATCAGGGACAGACTAATGAAAAACTGTTTTTT
-	TRBV5-6	-	TRBJ2-2	CASSLVREVTGELFF	TGTGCCAGCAGCTTGGTCAGGGAGGTAACCGGGGAGCTGTTTTTT
few	TRBV7-2	-	TRBJ2-5	CASSLESGGEETQYF	TGTGCCAGCAGCTTAGAATCGGGGGGCGAGGAGACCCAGTACTTC